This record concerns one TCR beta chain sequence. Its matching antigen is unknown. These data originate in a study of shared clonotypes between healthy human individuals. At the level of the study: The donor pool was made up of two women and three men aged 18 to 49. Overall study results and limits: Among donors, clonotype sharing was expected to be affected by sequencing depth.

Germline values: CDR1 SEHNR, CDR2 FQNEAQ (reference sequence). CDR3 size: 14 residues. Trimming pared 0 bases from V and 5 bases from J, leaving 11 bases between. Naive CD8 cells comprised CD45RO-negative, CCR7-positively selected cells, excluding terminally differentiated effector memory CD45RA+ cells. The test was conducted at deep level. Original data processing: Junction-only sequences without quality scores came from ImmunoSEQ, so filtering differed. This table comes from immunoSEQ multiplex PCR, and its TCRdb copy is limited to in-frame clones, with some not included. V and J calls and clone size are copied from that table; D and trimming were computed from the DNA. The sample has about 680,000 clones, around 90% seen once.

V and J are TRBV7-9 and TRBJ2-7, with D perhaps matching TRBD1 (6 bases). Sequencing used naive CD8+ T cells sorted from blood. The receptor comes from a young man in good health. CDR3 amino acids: CASSLARQGNEQYF. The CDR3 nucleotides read TGTGCCAGCAGCTTAGCGAGGCAGGGGAACGAGCAGTACTTC.